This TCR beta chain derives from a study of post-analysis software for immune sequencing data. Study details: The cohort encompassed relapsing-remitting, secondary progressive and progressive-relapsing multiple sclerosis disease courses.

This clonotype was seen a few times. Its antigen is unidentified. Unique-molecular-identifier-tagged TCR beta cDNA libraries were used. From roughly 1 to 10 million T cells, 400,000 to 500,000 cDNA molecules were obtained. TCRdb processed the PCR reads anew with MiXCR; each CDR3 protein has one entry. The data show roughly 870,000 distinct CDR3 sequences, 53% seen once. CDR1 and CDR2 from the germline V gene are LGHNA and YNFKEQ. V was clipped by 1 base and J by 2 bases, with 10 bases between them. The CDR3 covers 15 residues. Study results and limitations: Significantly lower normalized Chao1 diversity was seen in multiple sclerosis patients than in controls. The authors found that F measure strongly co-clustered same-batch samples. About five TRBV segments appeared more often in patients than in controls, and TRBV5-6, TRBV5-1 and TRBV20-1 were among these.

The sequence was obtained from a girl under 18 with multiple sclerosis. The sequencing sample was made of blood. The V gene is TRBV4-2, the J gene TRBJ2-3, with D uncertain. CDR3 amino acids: CASSQAERVTDTQYF. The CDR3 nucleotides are TGTGCCAGCAGCCAAGCGGAGCGTGTCACAGATACGCAGTATTTT.